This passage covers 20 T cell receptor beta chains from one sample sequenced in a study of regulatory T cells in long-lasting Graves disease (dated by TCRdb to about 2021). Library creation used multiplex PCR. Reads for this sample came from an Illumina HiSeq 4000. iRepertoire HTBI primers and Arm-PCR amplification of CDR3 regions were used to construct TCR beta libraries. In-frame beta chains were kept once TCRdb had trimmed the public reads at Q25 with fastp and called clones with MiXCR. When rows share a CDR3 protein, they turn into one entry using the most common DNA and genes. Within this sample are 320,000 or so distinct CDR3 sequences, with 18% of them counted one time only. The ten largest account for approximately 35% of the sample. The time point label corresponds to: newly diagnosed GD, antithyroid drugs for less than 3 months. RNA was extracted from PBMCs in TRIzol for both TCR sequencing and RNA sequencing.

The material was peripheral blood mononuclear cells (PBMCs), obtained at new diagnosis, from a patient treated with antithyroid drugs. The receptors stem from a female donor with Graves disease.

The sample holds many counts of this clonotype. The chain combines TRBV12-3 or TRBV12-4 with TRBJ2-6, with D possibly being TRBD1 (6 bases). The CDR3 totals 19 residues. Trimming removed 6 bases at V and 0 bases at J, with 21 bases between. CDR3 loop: CASRERDIPTHSGANVLTF. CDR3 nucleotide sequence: TGTGCCAGCAGGGAAAGGGACATTCCGACACACTCTGGGGCCAACGTCCTGACTTTC.

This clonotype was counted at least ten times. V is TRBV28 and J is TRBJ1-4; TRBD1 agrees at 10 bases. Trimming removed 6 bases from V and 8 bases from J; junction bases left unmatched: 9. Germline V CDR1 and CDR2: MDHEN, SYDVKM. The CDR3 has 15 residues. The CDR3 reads CASRFDRGLREKLFF. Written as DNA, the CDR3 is TGTGCCAGCAGATTCGACAGGGGGCTTCGGGAAAAACTGTTTTTT.

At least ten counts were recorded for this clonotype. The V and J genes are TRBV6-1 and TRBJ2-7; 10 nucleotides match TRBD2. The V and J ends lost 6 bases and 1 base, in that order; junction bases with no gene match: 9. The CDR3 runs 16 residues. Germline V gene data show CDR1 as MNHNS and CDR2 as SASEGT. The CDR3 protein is CASRSPGLATSYEQYF. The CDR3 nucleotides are TGTGCCAGCAGGAGTCCGGGACTAGCGACGTCCTACGAGCAGTACTTC.

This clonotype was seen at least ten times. The CDR3 is CSAWREVFRDTQYF. The CDR3 DNA follows: TGCAGTGCTTGGCGGGAGGTGTTTAGAGATACGCAGTATTTT. This rearrangement joins TRBV20-1 to TRBJ2-3, with 8 nucleotides matching TRBD2. CDR1 is DFQATT and CDR2 is SNEGSKA in the germline V gene (reference sequence). The CDR3 contains 14 residues. Losses at the gene ends were 5 bases for V and 5 bases for J; bases not matched to a gene: 9.

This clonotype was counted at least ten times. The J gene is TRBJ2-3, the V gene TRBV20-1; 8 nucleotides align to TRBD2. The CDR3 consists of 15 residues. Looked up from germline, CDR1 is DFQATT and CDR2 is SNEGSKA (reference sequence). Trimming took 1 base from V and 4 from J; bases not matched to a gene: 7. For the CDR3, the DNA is TGCAGTGCTAGAGCGAGCGGGAGTAAGCCAGATACGCAGTATTTT. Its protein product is CSARASGSKPDTQYF.

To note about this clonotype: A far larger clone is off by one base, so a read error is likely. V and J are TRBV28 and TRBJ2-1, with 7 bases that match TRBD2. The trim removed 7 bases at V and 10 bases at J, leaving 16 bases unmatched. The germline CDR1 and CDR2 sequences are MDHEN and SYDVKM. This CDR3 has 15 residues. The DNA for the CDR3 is TGTGCCAGCACTTTCCTGGGGGGAGGGAACTACGAGCAGTTCTTC. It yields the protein CASTFLGGGNYEQFF.

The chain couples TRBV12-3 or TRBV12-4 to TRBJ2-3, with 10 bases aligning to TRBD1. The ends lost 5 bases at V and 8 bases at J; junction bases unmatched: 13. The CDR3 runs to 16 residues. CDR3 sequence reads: CASSTTGTGERGTQYF. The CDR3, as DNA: TGTGCCAGCAGTACAACCGGGACAGGGGAGAGAGGTACGCAGTATTTT.

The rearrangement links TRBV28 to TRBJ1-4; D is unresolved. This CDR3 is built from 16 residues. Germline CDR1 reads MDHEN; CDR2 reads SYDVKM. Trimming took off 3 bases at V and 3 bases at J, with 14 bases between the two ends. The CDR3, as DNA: TGTGCCAGCAGTTTTTTGGTCGGGGATCCTAATGAAAAACTGTTTTTT. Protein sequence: CASSFLVGDPNEKLFF.

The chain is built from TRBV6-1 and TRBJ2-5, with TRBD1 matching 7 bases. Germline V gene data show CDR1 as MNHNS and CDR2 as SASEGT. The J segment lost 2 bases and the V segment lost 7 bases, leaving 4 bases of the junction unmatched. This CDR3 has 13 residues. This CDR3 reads CASNRQGQETQYF. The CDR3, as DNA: TGTGCCAGCAACCGACAGGGACAAGAGACCCAGTACTTC.

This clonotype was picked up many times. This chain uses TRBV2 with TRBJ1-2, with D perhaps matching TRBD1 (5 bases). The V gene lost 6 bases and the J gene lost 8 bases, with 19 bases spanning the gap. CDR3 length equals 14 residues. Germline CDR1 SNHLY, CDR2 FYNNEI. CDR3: CASSLRRDVGGYTF. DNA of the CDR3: TGTGCCAGCAGCCTCCGCAGGGATGTTGGGGGCTACACCTTC.

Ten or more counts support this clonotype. The CDR3 here is CASSEGATSKRTEAFF. In DNA, the CDR3 is TGTGCCAGCAGTGAAGGGGCCACCTCGAAGAGGACTGAAGCTTTCTTT. The chain employs TRBV2 and TRBJ1-1; D is ambiguous. The ends were cut back, 1 base at V and 5 bases at J, with 17 bases in the middle. The CDR3 length is 16 residues. Germline CDR1 is SNHLY and CDR2 is FYNNEI.

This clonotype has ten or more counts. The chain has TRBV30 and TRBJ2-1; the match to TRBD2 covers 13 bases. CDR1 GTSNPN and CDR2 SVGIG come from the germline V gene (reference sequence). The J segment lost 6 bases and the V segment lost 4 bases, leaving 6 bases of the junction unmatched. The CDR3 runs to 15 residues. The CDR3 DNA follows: TGTGCCTGGACGGGACTAGCGGGACTCGGCAATGAGCAGTTCTTC. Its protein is CAWTGLAGLGNEQFF. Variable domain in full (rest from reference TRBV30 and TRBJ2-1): SQTIHQWPATLVQPVGSPLSLECTVEGTSNPNLYWYRQAAGRGLQLLFYSVGIGQISSEVPQNLSASRPQDRQFILSSKKLLLSDSGFYLCAWTGLAGLGNEQFFGPGTRLTVL.

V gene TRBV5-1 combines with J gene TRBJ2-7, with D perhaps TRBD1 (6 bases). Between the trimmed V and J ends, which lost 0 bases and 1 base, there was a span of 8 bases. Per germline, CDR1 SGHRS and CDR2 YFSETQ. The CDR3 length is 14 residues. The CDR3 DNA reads TGCGCCAGCAGCTTGGACGGACAGTCCTACGAGCAGTACTTC. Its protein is CASSLDGQSYEQYF.

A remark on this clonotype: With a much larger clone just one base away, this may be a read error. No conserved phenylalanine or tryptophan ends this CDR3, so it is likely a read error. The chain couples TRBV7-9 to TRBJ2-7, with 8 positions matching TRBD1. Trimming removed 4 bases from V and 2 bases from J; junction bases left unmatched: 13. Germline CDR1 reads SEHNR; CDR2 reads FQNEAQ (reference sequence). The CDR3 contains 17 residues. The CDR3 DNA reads TGTGCCAGCAGCTCCCCCGTTGGACAGGGAGGAGCCTACGAGCAGTACTCC. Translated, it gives CASSSPVGQGGAYEQYS.

The CDR3 here is CASSNNVAGGAETQYF. CDR3 DNA: TGTGCCAGCAGCAACAATGTAGCGGGAGGGGCCGAGACCCAGTACTTC. The chain employs TRBV28 and TRBJ2-5, with 11 nucleotides matching TRBD2. Trimming at V came to 6 bases and at J to 5 bases, leaving 11 bases not matched to a gene. This CDR3 comprises 16 residues. The germline CDR1 and CDR2 sequences are MDHEN and SYDVKM.

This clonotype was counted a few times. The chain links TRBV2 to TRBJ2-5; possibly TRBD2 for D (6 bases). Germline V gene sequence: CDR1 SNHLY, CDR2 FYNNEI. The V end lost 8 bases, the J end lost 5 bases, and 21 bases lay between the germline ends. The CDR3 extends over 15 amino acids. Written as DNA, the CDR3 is TGTGCCAGCGGTTTCTGGGACTCATTGGGGGAGACCCAGTACTTC. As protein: CASGFWDSLGETQYF.

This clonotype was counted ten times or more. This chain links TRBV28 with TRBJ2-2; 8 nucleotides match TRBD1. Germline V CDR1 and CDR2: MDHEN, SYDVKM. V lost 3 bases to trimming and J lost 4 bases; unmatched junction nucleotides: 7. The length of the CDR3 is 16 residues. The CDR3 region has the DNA TGTGCCAGCAGTTTTTTGCAGGGGGCATTCACCGGGGAGCTGTTTTTT. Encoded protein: CASSFLQGAFTGELFF. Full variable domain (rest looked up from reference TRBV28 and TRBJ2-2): DVKVTQSSRYLVKRTGEKVFLECVQDMDHENMFWYRQDPGLGLRLIYFSYDVKMKEKGDIPEGYSVSREKKERFSLILESASTNQTSMYLCASSFLQGAFTGELFFGEGSRLTVL.

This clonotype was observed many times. DNA for the CDR3: TGTGCCAGTAGTATCGGGTTAGCGGGAGGGGGGTACAATGAGCAGTTCTTC. Protein: CASSIGLAGGGYNEQFF. The genes are TRBV19 and TRBJ2-1; 11 bases are a match to TRBD2. The length of the CDR3 is 17 residues. Germline-derived CDR1 and CDR2 are LNHDA and SQIVND (reference sequence). The V and J ends lost 3 bases and 4 bases, in that order; junction bases with no gene match: 8.

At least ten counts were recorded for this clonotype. The CDR3 protein is CASRAVGPRGKNEQYF. DNA of the CDR3: TGTGCCAGCAGAGCGGTGGGTCCCAGGGGCAAGAACGAGCAGTACTTC. V gene TRBV6-2 or TRBV6-3 combines with J gene TRBJ2-7, with D perhaps TRBD1 (6 bases). The germline CDR1 and CDR2 sequences are MNHEY and SVGEGT. Trimming left V 6 bases short and J 5 bases short, with 23 bases between. This CDR3 has 16 residues.

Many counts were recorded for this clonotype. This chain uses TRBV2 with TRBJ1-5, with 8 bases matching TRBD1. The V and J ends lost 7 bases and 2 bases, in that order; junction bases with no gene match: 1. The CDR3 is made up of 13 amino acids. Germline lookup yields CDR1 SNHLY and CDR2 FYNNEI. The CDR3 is CASMGQGNQPQHF. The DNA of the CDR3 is TGTGCCAGCATGGGACAGGGCAATCAGCCCCAGCATTTT.